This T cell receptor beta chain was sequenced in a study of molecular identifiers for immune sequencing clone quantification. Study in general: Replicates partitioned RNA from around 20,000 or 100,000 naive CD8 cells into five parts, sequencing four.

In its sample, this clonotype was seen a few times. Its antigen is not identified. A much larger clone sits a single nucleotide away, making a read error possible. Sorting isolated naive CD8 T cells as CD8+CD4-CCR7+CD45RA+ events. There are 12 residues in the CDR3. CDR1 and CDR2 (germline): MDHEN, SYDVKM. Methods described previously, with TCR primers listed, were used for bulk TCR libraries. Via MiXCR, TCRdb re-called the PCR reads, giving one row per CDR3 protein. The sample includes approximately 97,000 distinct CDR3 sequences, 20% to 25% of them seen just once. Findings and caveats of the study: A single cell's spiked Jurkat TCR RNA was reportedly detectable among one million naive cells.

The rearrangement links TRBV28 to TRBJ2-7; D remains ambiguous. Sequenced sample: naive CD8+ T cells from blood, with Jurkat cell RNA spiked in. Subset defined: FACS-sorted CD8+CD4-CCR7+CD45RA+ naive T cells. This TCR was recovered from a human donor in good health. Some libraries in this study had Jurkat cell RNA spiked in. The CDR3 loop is CASSLEPYERYF. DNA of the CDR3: TGTGCCAGCAGTTTGGAGCCCTACGAGCGGTACTTC.